This T cell receptor beta chain was recorded in a study of shared clonotypes between healthy human individuals. The wider study: There were three CD4 naive, three CD4 memory, two CD8 naive and one CD8 memory plates per donor. Overall study findings and caveats: Between a few donors, naive CD4 clonotypes were shared at a level of about 5%. Naive subsets, compared against memory subsets, generally had larger estimated richness values.

Authors' data handling: Quality scores were absent from the junction-only immunoSEQ sequences, so filtering differed. TCRdb's copy holds only in-frame clones and misses some; the assay was immunoSEQ multiplex PCR. The DNA was the basis for D and trimming; V, J and clone size are from that table. The profile shows fewer than 800,000 clones, about 92% of them singletons. It was CD45RO-negative cells, positively selected for CCR7, that made up naive CD8 cells, with terminally differentiated effector memory CD45RA+ cells excluded. The CDR3 runs 13 residues. The V end lost 0 bases, the J end lost 5 bases, and 5 bases lay between the germline ends. Germline CDR1 reads SGHDT; CDR2 reads YYEEEE. As for this clone: Its antigen is undetermined.

The rearrangement links TRBV5-6 to TRBJ2-2; D not certain. The sequenced sample was naive CD8+ T cells sorted from blood. The source is a man younger than 45 in good health. The CDR3 loop reads CASSLDWTGELFF. DNA for the CDR3: TGTGCCAGCAGCTTGGACTGGACCGGGGAGCTGTTTTTT.